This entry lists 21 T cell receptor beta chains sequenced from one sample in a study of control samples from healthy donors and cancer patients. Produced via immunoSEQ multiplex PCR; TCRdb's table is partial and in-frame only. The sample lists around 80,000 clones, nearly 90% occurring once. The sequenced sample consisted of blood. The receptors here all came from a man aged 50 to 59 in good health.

CDR3 DNA sequence: TGTGCCAGCAGTCCTTCGGACACGGGTGAAAAACTGTTTTTT. Its translation is CASSPSDTGEKLFF. This chain joins TRBV6-5 and TRBJ1-4; perhaps TRBD1 as D (5 bases). The germline V gene encodes CDR1 MNHEY and CDR2 SVGAGI. Trimming removed 5 bases from V and 7 bases from J, with 14 bases in between. The CDR3 consists of 14 residues.

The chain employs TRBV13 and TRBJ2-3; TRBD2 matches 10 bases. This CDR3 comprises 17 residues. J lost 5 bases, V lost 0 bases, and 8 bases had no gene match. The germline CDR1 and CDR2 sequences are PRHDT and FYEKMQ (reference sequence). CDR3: CASSLGRLAGVGDTQYF. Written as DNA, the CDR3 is TGTGCCAGCAGCTTAGGCCGGCTAGCGGGGGTCGGAGATACGCAGTATTTT.

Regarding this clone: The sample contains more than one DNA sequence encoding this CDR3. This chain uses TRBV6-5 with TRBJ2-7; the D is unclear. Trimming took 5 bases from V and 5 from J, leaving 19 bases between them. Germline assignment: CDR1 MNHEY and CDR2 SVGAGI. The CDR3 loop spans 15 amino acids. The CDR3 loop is CASSPTWGFVHEQYF. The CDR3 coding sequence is TGTGCCAGCAGTCCAACCTGGGGATTTGTCCACGAGCAGTACTTC.

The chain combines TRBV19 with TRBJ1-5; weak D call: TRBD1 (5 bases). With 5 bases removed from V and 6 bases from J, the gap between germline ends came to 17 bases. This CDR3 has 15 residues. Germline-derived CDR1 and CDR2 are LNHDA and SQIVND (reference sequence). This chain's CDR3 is CASSPRDVRGQPQHF. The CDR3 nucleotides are TGTGCCAGTAGTCCCCGGGACGTTAGGGGTCAGCCCCAGCATTTT.

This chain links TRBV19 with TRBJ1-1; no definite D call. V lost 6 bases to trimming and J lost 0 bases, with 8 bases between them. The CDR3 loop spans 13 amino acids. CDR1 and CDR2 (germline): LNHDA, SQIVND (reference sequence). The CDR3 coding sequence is TGTGCCAGTAGGGCATTCATGAACACTGAAGCTTTCTTT. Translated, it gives CASRAFMNTEAFF. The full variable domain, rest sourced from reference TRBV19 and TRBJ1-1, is DGGITQSPKYLFRKEGQNVTLSCEQNLNHDAMYWYRQDPGQGLRLIYYSQIVNDFQKGDIAEGYSVSREKKESFPLTVTSAQKNPTAFYLCASRAFMNTEAFFGQGTRLTVV.

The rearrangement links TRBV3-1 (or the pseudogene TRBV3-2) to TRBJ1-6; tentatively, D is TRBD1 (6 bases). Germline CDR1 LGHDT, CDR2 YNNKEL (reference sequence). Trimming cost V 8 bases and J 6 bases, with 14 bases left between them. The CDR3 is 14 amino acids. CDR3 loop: CASSNGGSNSPLHF. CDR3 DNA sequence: TGTGCCAGCTCGAACGGGGGCTCTAATTCACCCCTCCACTTT.

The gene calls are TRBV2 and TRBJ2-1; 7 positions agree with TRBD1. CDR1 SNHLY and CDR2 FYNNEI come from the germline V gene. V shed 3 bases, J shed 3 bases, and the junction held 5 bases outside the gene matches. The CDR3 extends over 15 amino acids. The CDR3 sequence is CASSERRGLYNEQFF. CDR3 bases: TGTGCCAGCAGTGAGCGTAGGGGGCTCTACAATGAGCAGTTCTTC.

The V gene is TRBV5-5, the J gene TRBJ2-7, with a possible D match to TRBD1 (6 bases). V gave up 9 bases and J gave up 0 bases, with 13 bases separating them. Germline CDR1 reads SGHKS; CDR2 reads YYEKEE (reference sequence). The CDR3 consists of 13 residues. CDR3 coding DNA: TGTGCCACCGCGAGGGGGAGCTCCTACGAGCAGTACTTC. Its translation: CATARGSSYEQYF.

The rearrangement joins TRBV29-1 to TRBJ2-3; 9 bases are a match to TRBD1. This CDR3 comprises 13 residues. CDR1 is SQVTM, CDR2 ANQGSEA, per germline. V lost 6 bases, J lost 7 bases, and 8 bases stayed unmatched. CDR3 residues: CSVKGQGQHTQYF. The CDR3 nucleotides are TGCAGCGTGAAAGGACAGGGGCAACATACGCAGTATTTT.

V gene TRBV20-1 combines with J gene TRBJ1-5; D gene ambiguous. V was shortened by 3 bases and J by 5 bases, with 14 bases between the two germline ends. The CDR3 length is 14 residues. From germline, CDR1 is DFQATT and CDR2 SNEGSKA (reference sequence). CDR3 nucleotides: TGCAGTGCTAGTGATGACCCCTGGGATCAGCCCCAGCATTTT. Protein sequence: CSASDDPWDQPQHF.

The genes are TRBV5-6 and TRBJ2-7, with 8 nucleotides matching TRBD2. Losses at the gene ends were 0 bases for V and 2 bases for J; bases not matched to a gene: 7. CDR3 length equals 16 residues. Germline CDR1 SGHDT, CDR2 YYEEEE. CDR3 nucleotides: TGTGCCAGCAGCTTGGGCAGGCGGGGGGTCCCCTACGAGCAGTACTTC. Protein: CASSLGRRGVPYEQYF.

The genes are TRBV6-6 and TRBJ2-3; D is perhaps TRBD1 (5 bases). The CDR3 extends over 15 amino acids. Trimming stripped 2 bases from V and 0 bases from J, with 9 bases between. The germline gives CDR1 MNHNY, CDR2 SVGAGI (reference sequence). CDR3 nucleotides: TGTGCCAGCAGTTACGGGGCAGGGAGCACAGATACGCAGTATTTT. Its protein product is CASSYGAGSTDTQYF.

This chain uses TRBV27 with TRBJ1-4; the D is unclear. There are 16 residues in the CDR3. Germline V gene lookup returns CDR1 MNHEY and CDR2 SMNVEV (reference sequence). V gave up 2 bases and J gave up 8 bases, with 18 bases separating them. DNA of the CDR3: TGTGCCAGCAGTTTAACCAGGAGTCGTCGAGGGGAAAAACTGTTTTTT. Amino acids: CASSLTRSRRGEKLFF.

CDR3 in amino acids: CASSLDRDIRTEAFF. CDR3 nucleotide sequence: TGTGCCAGCAGCTTAGACCGGGACATTAGGACTGAAGCTTTCTTT. This chain connects TRBV11-2 to TRBJ1-1; a weak D match, TRBD1 (6 bases). This CDR3 has 15 amino acids. Between the trimmed V and J ends, which lost 0 bases and 5 bases, there was a span of 13 bases. Germline assignment: CDR1 SGHAT and CDR2 FQNNGV.

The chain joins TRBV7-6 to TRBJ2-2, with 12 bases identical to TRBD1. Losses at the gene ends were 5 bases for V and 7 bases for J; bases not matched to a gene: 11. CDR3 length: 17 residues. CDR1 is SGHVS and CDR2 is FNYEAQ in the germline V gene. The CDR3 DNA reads TGTGCCAGCAGCCCCACGGGACAGGGGGCGAAGGGCGGGGAGCTGTTTTTT. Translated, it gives CASSPTGQGAKGGELFF. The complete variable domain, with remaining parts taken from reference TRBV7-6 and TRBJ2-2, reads GAGVSQSPRYKVTKRGQDVALRCDPISGHVSLYWYRQALGQGPEFLTYFNYEAQQDKSGLPNDRFSAERPEGSISTLTIQRTEQRDSAMYRCASSPTGQGAKGGELFFGEGSRLTVL.

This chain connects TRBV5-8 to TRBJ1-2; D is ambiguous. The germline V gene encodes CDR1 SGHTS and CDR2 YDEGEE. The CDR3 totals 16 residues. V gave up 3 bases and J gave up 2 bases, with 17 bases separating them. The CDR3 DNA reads TGTGCCAGCAGCTATCCCGGTGGCAGCCCGAACTATGGCTACACCTTC. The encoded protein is CASSYPGGSPNYGYTF.

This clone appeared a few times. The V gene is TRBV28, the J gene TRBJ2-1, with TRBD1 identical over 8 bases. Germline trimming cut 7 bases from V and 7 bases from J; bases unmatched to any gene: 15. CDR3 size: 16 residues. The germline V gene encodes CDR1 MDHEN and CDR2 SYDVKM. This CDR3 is CASTWTGRGTKNEQFF. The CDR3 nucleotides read TGTGCCAGCACCTGGACAGGGCGCGGGACAAAGAATGAGCAGTTCTTC.

In DNA form, the CDR3 reads TGTGCCAGCAGTTCGACACGATCCTACAATGAGCAGTTCTTC. The encoded protein is CASSSTRSYNEQFF. This chain links TRBV2 with TRBJ2-1; D is undetermined. Germline V CDR1 and CDR2: SNHLY, FYNNEI. The CDR3 spans 14 residues. Deletions cut 5 bases from V and 1 base from J, with 9 bases between.

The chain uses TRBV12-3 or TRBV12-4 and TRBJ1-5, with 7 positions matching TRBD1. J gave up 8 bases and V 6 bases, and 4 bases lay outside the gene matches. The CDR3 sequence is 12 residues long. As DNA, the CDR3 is TGTGCCAGCAGCCGAGGGACAGAGCCCCAGCATTTT. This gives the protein CASSRGTEPQHF.

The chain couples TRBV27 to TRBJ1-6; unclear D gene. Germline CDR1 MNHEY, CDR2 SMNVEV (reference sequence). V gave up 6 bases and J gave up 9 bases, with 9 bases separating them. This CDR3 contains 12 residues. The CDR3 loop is CASRRFGSPLHF. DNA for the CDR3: TGTGCCAGCAGAAGGTTTGGTTCACCCCTCCACTTT.

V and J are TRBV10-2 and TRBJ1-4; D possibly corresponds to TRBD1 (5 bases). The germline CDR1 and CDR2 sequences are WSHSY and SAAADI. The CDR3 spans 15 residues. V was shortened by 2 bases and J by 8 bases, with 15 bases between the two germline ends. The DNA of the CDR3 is TGCGCCAGCAGTGAGCCGGGACGAGGGTCCGAAAAACTGTTTTTT. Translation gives CASSEPGRGSEKLFF.